There are a few counts of the clone carrying this T cell receptor (beta chain). TCRdb used MiXCR to reprocess the RT-PCR reads, holding one entry per CDR3 protein. This table holds roughly 540,000 distinct CDR3 sequences, under 30% found once. The data are from a study of response to subunit inactivated influenza vaccine. The germline V gene encodes CDR1 SQVTM and CDR2 ANQGSEA. This CDR3 has 14 residues. Trimming cost V 7 bases and J 4 bases; bases outside gene matches: 8. Another study also made use of these data, one on T cells expressing NK-cell markers. That report adds: With UMIs, 5'RACE template switching was used to make TCR beta cDNA. Most of the eight sequenced donors tested HCMV-seropositive; one tested seronegative. The leading position in the CD3+CD56-NKG2C+ fraction of several donors also went to these clonotypes.

This chain joins TRBV29-1 and TRBJ2-3; 10 positions agree with TRBD1. The specimen comprised CD4+ T cells sorted from PBMCs, sampled 11 to 12 days after vaccination. This sequence was found in a man aged 50-60 years who received an inactivated influenza vaccine. The CDR3 protein is CSARTGGRADTQYF. Written as DNA, the CDR3 is TGCAGCGCTAGGACAGGGGGGCGAGCAGATACGCAGTATTTT.